The present TCR beta chain was sequenced within a study of PD-1 blockade in classical Hodgkin lymphoma. The table came from immunoSEQ multiplex PCR; TCRdb's copy has only in-frame clones and leaves some out. The sample lists fewer than 35,000 clones, approximately 90% occurring once. Time point indicated: cycle 4 day 1 (C4D1), after five to seven weeks of nivolumab. In every patient, relapse followed autologous stem cell transplantation, while exposure to brentuximab vedotin differed. Investigators isolated CD4+ T cells from thawed PBMCs through magnetic negative selection. Here the sequenced sample was CD4+ T cells from blood, taken before the fourth cycle of nivolumab. This TCR derives from a human donor with classical Hodgkin lymphoma.

This CDR3 is CASSPGGTQRTQYF. DNA for the CDR3: TGTGCCAGCTCACCGGGCGGGACGCAAAGGACCCAGTACTTC. The chain carries TRBV18 and TRBJ2-5; perhaps TRBD2 as D (6 bases). V was cut by 3 bases and J by 7 bases, with 15 bases left in between. Germline values: CDR1 KGHSH, CDR2 LQKENI. The CDR3 sequence is 14 residues long.